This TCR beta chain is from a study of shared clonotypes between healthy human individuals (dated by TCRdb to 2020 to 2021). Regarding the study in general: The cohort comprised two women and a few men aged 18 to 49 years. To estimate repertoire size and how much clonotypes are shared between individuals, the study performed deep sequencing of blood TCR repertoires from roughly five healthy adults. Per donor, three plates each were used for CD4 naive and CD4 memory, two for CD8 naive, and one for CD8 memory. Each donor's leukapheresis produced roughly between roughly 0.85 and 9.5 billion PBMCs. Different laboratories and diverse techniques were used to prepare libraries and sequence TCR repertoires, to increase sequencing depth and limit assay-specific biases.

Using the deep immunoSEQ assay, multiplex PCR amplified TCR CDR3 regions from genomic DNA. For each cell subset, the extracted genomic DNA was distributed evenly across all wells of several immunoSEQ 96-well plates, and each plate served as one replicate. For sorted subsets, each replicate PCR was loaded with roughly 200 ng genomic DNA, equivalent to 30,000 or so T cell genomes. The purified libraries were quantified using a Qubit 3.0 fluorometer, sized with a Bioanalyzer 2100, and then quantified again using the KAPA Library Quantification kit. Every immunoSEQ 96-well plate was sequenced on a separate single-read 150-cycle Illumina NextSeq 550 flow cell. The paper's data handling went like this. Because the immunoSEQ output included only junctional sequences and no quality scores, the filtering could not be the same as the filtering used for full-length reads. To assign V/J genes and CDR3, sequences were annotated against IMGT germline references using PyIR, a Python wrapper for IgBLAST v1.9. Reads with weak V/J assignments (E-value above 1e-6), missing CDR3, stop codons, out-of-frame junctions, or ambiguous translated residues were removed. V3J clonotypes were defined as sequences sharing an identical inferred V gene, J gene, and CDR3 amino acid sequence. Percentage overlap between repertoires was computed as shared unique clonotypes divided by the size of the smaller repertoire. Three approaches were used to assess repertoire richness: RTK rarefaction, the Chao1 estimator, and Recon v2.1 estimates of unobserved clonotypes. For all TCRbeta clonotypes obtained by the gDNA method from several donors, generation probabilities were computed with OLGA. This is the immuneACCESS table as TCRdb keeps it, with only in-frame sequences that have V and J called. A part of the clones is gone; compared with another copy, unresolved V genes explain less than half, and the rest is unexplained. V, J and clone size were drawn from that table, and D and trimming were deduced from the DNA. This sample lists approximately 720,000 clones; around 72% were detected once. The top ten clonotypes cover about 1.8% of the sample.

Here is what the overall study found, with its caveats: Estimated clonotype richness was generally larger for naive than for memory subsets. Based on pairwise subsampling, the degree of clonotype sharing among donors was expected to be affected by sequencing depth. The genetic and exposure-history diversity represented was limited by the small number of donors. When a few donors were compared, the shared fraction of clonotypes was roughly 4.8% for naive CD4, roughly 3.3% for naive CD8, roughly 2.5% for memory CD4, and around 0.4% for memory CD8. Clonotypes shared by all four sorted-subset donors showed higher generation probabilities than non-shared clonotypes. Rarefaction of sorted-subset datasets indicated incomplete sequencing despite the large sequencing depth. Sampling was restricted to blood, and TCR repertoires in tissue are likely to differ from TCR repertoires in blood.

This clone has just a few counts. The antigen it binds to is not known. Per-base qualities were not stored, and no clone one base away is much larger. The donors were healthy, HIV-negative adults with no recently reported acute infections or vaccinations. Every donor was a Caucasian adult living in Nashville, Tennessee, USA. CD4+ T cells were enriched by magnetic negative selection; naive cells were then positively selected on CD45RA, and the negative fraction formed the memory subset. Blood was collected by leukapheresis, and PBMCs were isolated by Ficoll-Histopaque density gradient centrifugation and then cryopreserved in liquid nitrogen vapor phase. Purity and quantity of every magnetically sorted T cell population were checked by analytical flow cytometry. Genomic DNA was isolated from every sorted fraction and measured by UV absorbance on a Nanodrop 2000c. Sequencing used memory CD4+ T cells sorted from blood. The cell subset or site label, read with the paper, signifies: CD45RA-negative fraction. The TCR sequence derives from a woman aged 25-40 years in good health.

The DNA is as follows: TGTGCCAGAATGGACGGCGGTTATAGCAATCAGCCCCAGCATTTT. Its protein product is CARMDGGYSNQPQHF. The chain uses TRBV2 and TRBJ1-5, with the D segment identity uncertain. CDR3 length: 15 amino acids, cysteine to phenylalanine. CDR3 DNA is the only sequence kept; it has 45 bases, read in frame from the first base. Via the germline V gene, CDR1 is SNHLY and CDR2 FYNNEI. The junction carries 15 bases between V and J, which are trimmed by 9 bases and 0 bases respectively. The full variable domain, with segments outside the CDR3 supplied by the reference TRBV2 and TRBJ1-5 proteins, appears as EPEVTQTPSHQVTQMGQEVILRCVPISNHLYFYWYRQILGQKVEFLVSFYNNEISEKSEIFDDQFSVERPDGSNFTLKIRSTKLEDSAMYFCARMDGGYSNQPQHFGDGTRLSIL.